This TCR beta chain comes out of a study of blood T cell repertoires in COVID-19. On the study more broadly: Some COVID-19 samples were acute and others convalescent; all came from the United States, Italy and Spain.

It was during active infection that Seattle patients were enrolled and then longitudinally followed. Original methodology: Reference gene primer amplification gave nucleated cell count estimates. The assay was immunoSEQ multiplex PCR, and TCRdb's table has in-frame clones only and misses some. That table furnishes V, J and clone size, whereas the DNA furnished D and trimming. The sample has about 170,000 clones; 86% are singletons. The CDR3 contains 15 residues. The germline V gene has CDR1 SGHNT and CDR2 YYREEE (reference sequence). Trimming cost V 2 bases and J 5 bases; bases outside gene matches: 4.

Sample: peripheral blood. V and J are TRBV5-4 and TRBJ2-5; 12 nucleotides line up with TRBD1. The receptor's source is a woman aged 55-75 years with COVID-19, enrolled during active disease. In DNA form, the CDR3 reads TGTGCCAGCAGCTTCGGGGACAGGGGGCGCGAGACCCAGTACTTC. The encoded protein is CASSFGDRGRETQYF.